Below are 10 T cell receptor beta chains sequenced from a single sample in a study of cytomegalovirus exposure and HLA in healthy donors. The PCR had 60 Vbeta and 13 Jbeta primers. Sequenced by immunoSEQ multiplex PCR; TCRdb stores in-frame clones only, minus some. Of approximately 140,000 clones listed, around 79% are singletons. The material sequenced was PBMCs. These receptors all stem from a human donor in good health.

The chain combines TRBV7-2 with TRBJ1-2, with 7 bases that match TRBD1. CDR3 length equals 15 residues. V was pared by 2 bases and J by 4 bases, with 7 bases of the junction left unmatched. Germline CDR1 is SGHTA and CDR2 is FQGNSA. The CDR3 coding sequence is TGTGCCAGCAGCTTAAGGACAGGCGTTAGCTATGGCTACACCTTC. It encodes CASSLRTGVSYGYTF.

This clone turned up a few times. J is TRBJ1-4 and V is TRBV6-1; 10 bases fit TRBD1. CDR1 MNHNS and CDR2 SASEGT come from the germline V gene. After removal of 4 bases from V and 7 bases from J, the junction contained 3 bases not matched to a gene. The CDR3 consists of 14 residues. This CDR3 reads CASSGGTGAEKLFF. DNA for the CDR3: TGTGCCAGCAGTGGTGGGACAGGGGCTGAAAAACTGTTTTTT.

CDR3 region: CASRLKRGRLSGYTF. The DNA of the CDR3 is TGTGCAAGTCGGTTAAAGCGGGGCCGACTGTCGGGCTACACCTTC. The chain combines TRBV12-2 with TRBJ1-2. TRBV12-2 is described as a pseudogene. This CDR3 has 15 residues.

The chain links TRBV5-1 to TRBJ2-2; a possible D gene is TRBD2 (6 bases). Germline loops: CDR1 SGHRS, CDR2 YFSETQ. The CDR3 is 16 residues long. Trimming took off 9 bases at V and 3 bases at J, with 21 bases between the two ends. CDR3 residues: CATKEFPRGDTGELFF. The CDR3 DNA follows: TGCGCCACCAAAGAGTTTCCCCGCGGGGACACCGGGGAGCTGTTTTTT.

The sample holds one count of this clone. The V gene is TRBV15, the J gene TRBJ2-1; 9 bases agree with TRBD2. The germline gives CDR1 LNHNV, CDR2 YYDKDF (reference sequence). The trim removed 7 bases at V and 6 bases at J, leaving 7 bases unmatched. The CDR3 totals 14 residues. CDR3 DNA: TGTGCCACCAAGATAGCGGGAGTCCCCAATGAGCAGTTCTTC. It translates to CATKIAGVPNEQFF.

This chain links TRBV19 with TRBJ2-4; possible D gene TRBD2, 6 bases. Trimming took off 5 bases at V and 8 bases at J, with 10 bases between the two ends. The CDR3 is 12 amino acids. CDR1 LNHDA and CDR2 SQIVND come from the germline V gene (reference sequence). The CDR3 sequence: CASSPGTHIQYF. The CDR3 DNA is TGTGCCAGTAGTCCCGGGACTCACATTCAGTACTTC.

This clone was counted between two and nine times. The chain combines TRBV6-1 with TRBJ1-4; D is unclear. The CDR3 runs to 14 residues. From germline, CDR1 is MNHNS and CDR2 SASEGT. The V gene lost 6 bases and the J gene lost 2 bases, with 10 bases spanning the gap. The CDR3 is CASRGVGTNEKLFF. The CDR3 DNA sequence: TGTGCCAGCAGGGGCGTAGGCACTAATGAAAAACTGTTTTTT.

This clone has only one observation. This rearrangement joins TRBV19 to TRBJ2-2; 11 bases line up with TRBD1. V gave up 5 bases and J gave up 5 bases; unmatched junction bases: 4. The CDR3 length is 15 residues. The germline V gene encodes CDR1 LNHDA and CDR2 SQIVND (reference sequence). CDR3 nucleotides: TGTGCCAGTAGTGAGGGACAGGGGGGTACCGGGGAGCTGTTTTTT. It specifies CASSEGQGGTGELFF.

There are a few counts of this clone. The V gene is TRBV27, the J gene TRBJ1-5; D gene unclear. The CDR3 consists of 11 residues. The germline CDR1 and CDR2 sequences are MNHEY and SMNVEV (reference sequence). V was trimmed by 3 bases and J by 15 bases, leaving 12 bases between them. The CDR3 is CASSFGLTLHF. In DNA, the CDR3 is TGTGCCAGCAGTTTCGGACTGACCCTGCATTTT.

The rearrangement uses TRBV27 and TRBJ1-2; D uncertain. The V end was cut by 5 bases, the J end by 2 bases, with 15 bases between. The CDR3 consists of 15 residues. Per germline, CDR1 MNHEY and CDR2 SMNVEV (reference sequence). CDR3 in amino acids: CASSPLSGSNYGYTF. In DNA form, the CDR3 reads TGTGCCAGCAGTCCTCTCTCCGGGTCCAACTATGGCTACACCTTC.